This T cell receptor beta chain was profiled in a study of blood T cell repertoires in COVID-19. Study overall: T cells, B-cell-depleted T cells, or PBMCs supplied cDNA or gDNA.

The CDR3 is 15 residues long. Between the trimmed V and J ends, which lost 2 bases and 8 bases, there was a span of 16 bases. CDR1 is SGHDT, CDR2 YYEEEE, per germline. There are a few counts of this clone. Sequencing was performed with immunoSEQ multiplex PCR; in TCRdb, only in-frame clones are kept and a portion is missing. This table has approximately 240,000 clones, around 85% appearing once. This sequence joins TRBV5-6 and TRBJ1-4, with D perhaps TRBD1 (6 bases). The specimen sequenced was PBMCs or T cells enriched from blood (not recorded which). The TCR comes from a woman between 35 and 50 years old with acute COVID-19. This CDR3 reads CASSFRDTRTEKLFF. CDR3 nucleotides: TGTGCCAGCAGCTTCCGGGACACCCGGACCGAAAAACTGTTTTTT.